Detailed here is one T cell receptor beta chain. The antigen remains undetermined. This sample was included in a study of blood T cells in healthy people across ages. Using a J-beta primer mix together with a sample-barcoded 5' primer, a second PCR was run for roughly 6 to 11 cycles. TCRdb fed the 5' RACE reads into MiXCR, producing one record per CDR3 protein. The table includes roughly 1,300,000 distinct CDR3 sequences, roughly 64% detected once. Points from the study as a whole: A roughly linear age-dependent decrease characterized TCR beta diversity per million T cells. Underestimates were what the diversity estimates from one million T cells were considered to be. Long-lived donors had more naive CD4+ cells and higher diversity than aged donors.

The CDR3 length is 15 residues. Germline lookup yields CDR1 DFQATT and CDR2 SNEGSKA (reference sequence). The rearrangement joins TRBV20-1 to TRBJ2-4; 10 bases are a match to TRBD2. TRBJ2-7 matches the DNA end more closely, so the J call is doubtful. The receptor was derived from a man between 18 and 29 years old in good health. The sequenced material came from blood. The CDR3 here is CSARDLRLAGVEQYF. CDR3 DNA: TGCAGTGCTAGAGATCTGCGGCTAGCGGGAGTCGAGCAGTACTTC.